This T cell receptor beta chain came from a study of tumor-infiltrating lymphocytes in primary liver carcinoma. TCR beta cDNA was prepared out of roughly 450 ng total RNA by means of a constant-region primer. Libraries of TCR beta came from three nested multiplex PCR rounds with slightly modified ARM-PCR. The first two PCR rounds, approximately 10 cycles each, used TRBV1-TRBV30 forward primers and a C-beta reverse primer. TCRdb used MiXCR to reprocess the multiplex PCR reads, holding one entry per CDR3 protein. The table lists over 100,000 distinct CDR3 sequences, under 70% of them singletons. The CDR3 has 12 residues. Germline-derived CDR1 and CDR2 are MGHRA and YSYEKL. Note on this clonotype: At one of its ends the junction is not consistent with the germline gene, which may arise from a read error.

The roughly 19-32 mg bulk tissue piece was not sorted before simultaneous RNA and DNA extraction. Those sampled were patients whose primary liver carcinoma was treated by surgical resection. This chain uses TRBV4-1 with TRBJ2-7; weak D call: TRBD2 (5 bases). Material: tumor-adjacent normal liver tissue. The TCR sequence derives from a woman aged 60-75 years with primary liver carcinoma and hepatitis B virus infection. CDR3 sequence reads: CASSQVGDEQYF. CDR3 DNA sequence: TGCGCCAGCAGCCAAGTCGGGGATGAGCAGTATTTC.